The entry below describes one T cell receptor (beta chain). This entry belongs to a study of blood T cell repertoires in COVID-19. Overall study: The study drew acute and convalescent COVID-19 samples from the United States, Italy and Spain.

TCRdb's table, derived via immunoSEQ multiplex PCR, lists solely in-frame clones and lacks some. The data hold approximately 220,000 clones, with 80% to 90% observed a single time. The ends lost 0 bases at V and 1 base at J; junction bases unmatched: 3. Germline V lookup: CDR1 LGHNA, CDR2 YSLEER. The CDR3 spans 16 residues. J is TRBJ1-1 and V is TRBV4-3; 9 positions agree with TRBD1. The material sequenced was peripheral blood. The origin of this receptor is an elderly woman with acute or convalescent COVID-19. The CDR3 loop is CASSQDGTGTNTEAFF. Here the CDR3 DNA reads TGCGCCAGCAGCCAAGATGGGACAGGGACGAACACTGAAGCTTTCTTT.